Following are 21 T cell receptor beta chains from one sample sequenced in a study of technical replicates of blood from several donors. Profiling relied on immunoSEQ multiplex PCR, and the TCRdb table lists in-frame clones only, not all of them. Among around 83,000 clones listed, roughly 94% were seen once. Source material: T cells isolated from PBMCs. The receptor source for this set is a human donor in good health.

The chain joins TRBV10-1 to TRBJ2-5; no clear D gene. The germline V gene has CDR1 WNHNN and CDR2 SYGVQD (reference sequence). Trimming pared 4 bases from V and 9 bases from J, leaving 18 bases between. The CDR3 length is 14 residues. The CDR3 DNA follows: TGCGCCAGCAGTGTCCTGCCAGTCGAGGCGGCCCAGTACTTC. This translates into CASSVLPVEAAQYF.

The chain carries TRBV2 and TRBJ2-2; 8 nucleotides match TRBD1. The trim removed 7 bases at V and 8 bases at J, leaving 12 bases unmatched. CDR3 size: 15 residues. In germline, CDR1 is SNHLY, CDR2 FYNNEI. The CDR3 protein is CASKGDRTPFGELFF. Written as DNA, the CDR3 is TGTGCCAGCAAGGGGGACAGGACGCCGTTTGGGGAGCTGTTTTTT.

The chain carries TRBV2 and TRBJ2-2, with TRBD2 matching 7 bases. The ends lost 8 bases at V and 1 base at J; junction bases unmatched: 7. The CDR3 is 15 residues long. Germline lookup yields CDR1 SNHLY and CDR2 FYNNEI. Here the CDR3 DNA reads TGTGCCAGCTCCCAAGCGGGACTGAACACCGGGGAGCTGTTTTTT. Residues: CASSQAGLNTGELFF.

The V gene is TRBV7-9, the J gene TRBJ2-5; 12 nucleotides match TRBD2. CDR1 is SEHNR and CDR2 is FQNEAQ in the germline V gene (reference sequence). The V segment lost 3 bases and the J segment 0 bases; nucleotides outside the gene matches: 5. The CDR3 has 17 residues. CDR3 sequence: CASSFGGTSGHQETQYF. CDR3 coding DNA: TGTGCCAGCAGCTTTGGCGGGACTAGCGGGCACCAAGAGACCCAGTACTTC.

CDR3 DNA: TGTGCCAGCAGTTTAGGCGGGGCCCGCTCCTACAATGAGCAGTTCTTC. Protein sequence: CASSLGGARSYNEQFF. The V call is TRBV27, the J call TRBJ2-1, with a weak D call TRBD2 (6 bases). Trimming removed 2 bases from V and 0 bases from J, with 11 bases in between. Germline V CDR1 and CDR2: MNHEY, SMNVEV (reference sequence). This CDR3 contains 16 residues.

The chain carries TRBV4-1 and TRBJ2-2; weak D call: TRBD2 (6 bases). V was pared by 1 base and J by 4 bases, with 16 bases between. The germline CDR1 and CDR2 sequences are MGHRA and YSYEKL. The CDR3 is 17 residues long. The CDR3 DNA sequence: TGCGCCAGCAGCCAAGTTTCGGGACTCGAAGTCACCGGGGAGCTGTTTTTT. This codes for CASSQVSGLEVTGELFF.

A single count supports this clone. The V call is TRBV19, the J call TRBJ1-2; the match to TRBD1 covers 10 bases. V gave up 5 bases and J gave up 8 bases; unmatched junction bases: 11. The CDR3 is made up of 15 amino acids. Germline V lookup: CDR1 LNHDA, CDR2 SQIVND (reference sequence). The CDR3 spells CASSLTGTGAYGYTF. The CDR3 coding sequence is TGTGCCAGTAGTCTAACCGGGACAGGGGCGTACGGCTACACCTTC.

CDR3 region: CASSYGGSGNTIYF. The DNA of the CDR3 is TGTGCCAGCAGTTACGGAGGGAGTGGAAACACCATATATTTT. This chain uses TRBV6-5 with TRBJ1-3; D not certain. The CDR3 extends over 14 amino acids. The V gene lost 2 bases and the J gene lost 3 bases, with 8 bases spanning the gap. The germline gives CDR1 MNHEY, CDR2 SVGAGI.

This clone came up once. The chain has TRBV19 and TRBJ1-1; 8 bases map to TRBD1. J was trimmed by 5 bases and V by 7 bases; bases with no gene match: 12. Germline V gives CDR1 LNHDA, CDR2 SQIVND (reference sequence). This CDR3 comprises 15 residues. The CDR3 reads CASMDLGQGRTEAFF. The CDR3 bases are TGTGCCAGTATGGACCTTGGACAGGGTAGAACTGAAGCTTTCTTT.

CDR3 nucleotides: TGTGCCAGTAGGCCAGGATACCGGGCGGGTGAAAAACTGTTTTTT. It translates to CASRPGYRAGEKLFF. The V and J genes are TRBV19 and TRBJ1-4; D is undetermined. With 6 bases removed from V and 7 bases from J, the gap between germline ends came to 18 bases. The CDR3 extends over 15 amino acids. Germline lookup yields CDR1 LNHDA and CDR2 SQIVND (reference sequence).

This clone was seen a handful of times. CDR3: CASRRRGSYEQYF. The DNA for the CDR3 is TGTGCCAGCAGGCGACGGGGGTCCTACGAGCAGTACTTC. The chain carries TRBV2 and TRBJ2-7, with a weak D call TRBD2 (6 bases). The CDR3 contains 13 residues. Germline CDR1 reads SNHLY; CDR2 reads FYNNEI. The V end was cut by 6 bases, the J end by 1 base, with 10 bases between.

The chain carries TRBV28 and TRBJ2-1; D not certain. The CDR3 extends over 16 amino acids. Per the germline V gene, CDR1 is MDHEN and CDR2 is SYDVKM. V was shortened by 8 bases and J by 3 bases, with 20 bases between the two germline ends. DNA of the CDR3: TGTGCCAGCCGGTCAATCGGCGACATCTACTACAATGAGCAGTTCTTC. Its protein product is CASRSIGDIYYNEQFF.

In DNA form, the CDR3 reads TGTGCCAGTAGTGTAGCGGGCGGGGATTACAATGAGCAGTTCTTC. This encodes CASSVAGGDYNEQFF. The V call is TRBV19, the J call TRBJ2-1, with 7 bases that match TRBD2. Germline lookup yields CDR1 LNHDA and CDR2 SQIVND (reference sequence). V lost 5 bases and J lost 4; bases outside the gene matches: 8. CDR3 length: 15 amino acids.

The genes are TRBV6-6 and TRBJ1-6; D gene uncertain. The V end was cut by 2 bases, the J end by 5 bases, with 13 bases between. Per the germline V gene, CDR1 is MNHNY and CDR2 is SVGAGI (reference sequence). The CDR3 is made up of 16 amino acids. In DNA, the CDR3 is TGTGCCAGCAGTTACCGCTTCGGGGTGGATAATTCACCCCTCCACTTT. This codes for CASSYRFGVDNSPLHF.

V is TRBV15 and J is TRBJ1-2; 7 positions agree with TRBD1. The CDR3 spans 13 residues. From germline, CDR1 is LNHNV and CDR2 YYDKDF (reference sequence). The trim removed 3 bases at V and 3 bases at J, leaving 1 base unmatched. The CDR3 sequence is CATSSGQDYGYTF. The CDR3 DNA follows: TGTGCCACCAGCAGCGGACAGGACTATGGCTACACCTTC. Filled out from reference TRBV15 and TRBJ1-2, the complete variable domain reads DAMVIQNPRYQVTQFGKPVTLSCSQTLNHNVMYWYQQKSSQAPKLLFHYYDKDFNNEADTPDNFQSRRPNTSFCFLDIRSPGLGDTAMYLCATSSGQDYGYTFGSGTRLTVV.

The CDR3 nucleotides read TGTGCCAGCAGCCATGCCGGGACTAGCGGGGGGTTACCTAGCACAGATACGCAGTATTTT. It encodes CASSHAGTSGGLPSTDTQYF. V usage is TRBV4-2 and J usage is TRBJ2-3; 15 bases align to TRBD2. This CDR3 comprises 20 residues. The ends lost 3 bases at V and 0 bases at J; junction bases unmatched: 10. The V gene's germline CDR1 is LGHNA and CDR2 YNFKEQ.

V and J are TRBV10-3 and TRBJ2-7, with 7 bases identical to TRBD2. CDR3 length: 15 residues. The germline CDR1 and CDR2 sequences are ENHRY and SYGVKD. V lost 3 bases and J lost 1; bases outside the gene matches: 6. The CDR3 sequence: CAISDRGRESYEQYF. The CDR3 nucleotides read TGTGCCATCAGTGATCGGGGGAGGGAGTCCTACGAGCAGTACTTC.

This chain uses TRBV27 with TRBJ2-1, with 8 bases fitting TRBD1. The CDR3 runs 15 residues. The ends lost 5 bases at V and 7 bases at J; junction bases unmatched: 10. CDR1 is MNHEY, CDR2 SMNVEV, per germline (reference sequence). This chain's CDR3 is CASSLSDRGWNEQFF. CDR3 DNA: TGTGCCAGCAGTCTTAGTGACAGGGGTTGGAATGAGCAGTTCTTC.

In DNA, the CDR3 is TGTGCCAGCAGCAGGACAGATCCCGGGGAGCTGTTTTTT. It translates to CASSRTDPGELFF. The chain has TRBV7-9 and TRBJ2-2, with a weak D call TRBD1 (6 bases). CDR3 length equals 13 residues. Germline values: CDR1 SEHNR, CDR2 FQNEAQ (reference sequence). The V end lost 5 bases, the J end lost 6 bases, and 10 bases lay between the germline ends.

Written as DNA, the CDR3 is TGTGCCACCAGCAGAGATGGGACATCTCAAGAGACCCAGTACTTC. This translates into CATSRDGTSQETQYF. The rearrangement links TRBV15 to TRBJ2-5; tentative D call: TRBD1 (6 bases). This CDR3 spans 15 amino acids. V lost 0 bases, J lost 2 bases, and 10 bases lay in between. Germline assignment: CDR1 LNHNV and CDR2 YYDKDF (reference sequence).

The chain combines TRBV25-1 with TRBJ1-2; D is possibly TRBD1 (5 bases). V was pared by 3 bases and J by 2 bases, with 13 bases between. Germline CDR1 MGHDK, CDR2 SYGVNS. The CDR3 runs to 15 residues. The CDR3 DNA is TGTGCCAGCAGTGACAGGAAACAGGCGAACTATGGCTACACCTTC. It codes for CASSDRKQANYGYTF.